These T cell receptor beta chains were read from a single sample in a study of T cells in Graves' hyperthyroidism and ophthalmopathy. TCRdb reanalysed the multiplex PCR reads using MiXCR and keeps one entry per CDR3 protein. The sample shows about 640,000 distinct CDR3 sequences, nearly 45% of them seen only once. Sequencing was performed on peripheral blood or thyroid tissue (not recorded which). The receptor set was obtained from an adult man with Graves' disease, either hyperthyroidism or ophthalmopathy (not recorded which). CDR3s include the opening cysteine and the closing phenylalanine or tryptophan. The D gene is left open where the match is weak. Some rows mark clone size as missing; the rest say once, few, many or name a class of expanded clone.

TRBV29-1	TRBJ1-1	many	TRBD1	CSVHPLDRAGNTEAFF	TGCAGCGTCCATCCCCTCGACAGGGCCGGGAACACTGAAGCTTTCTTT
TRBV11-1	TRBJ1-6	-	-	CASSLAGPLHF	TGTGCCAGCAGCTTAGCGGGACCTCTTCACTTT
TRBV6-5	TRBJ1-6	-	-	CASSYNRPAPSYNSPLHF	TGTGCCAGCAGTTACAATCGGCCAGCTCCCTCCTATAATTCACCCCTCCACTTT
TRBV7-9	TRBJ1-5	-	TRBD1	CASRYTGGDQPQHF	TGTGCCAGCAGGTACACAGGGGGGGATCAGCCCCAGCATTTT
TRBV7-9	TRBJ1-6	many	-	CASSLESQNNSPLHF	TGTGCCAGCAGCTTAGAGTCACAGAATAATTCACCCCTCCACTTT
TRBV2	TRBJ1-6	-	-	CASSVQRNNSPLHF	TGTGCCAGCAGTGTTCAGAGGAATAATTCACCCCTCCACTTT
TRBV7-6	TRBJ1-6	-	-	CASSHPDSYNSPLHF	TGTGCCAGCAGTCACCCGGACTCCTATAATTCACCCCTCCACTTT
TRBV10-1	TRBJ2-7	once	TRBD2	CASSDSGTYEQYF	TGCGCCAGCAGTGATAGCGGGACCTACGAGCAGTACTTC
TRBV12-3/TRBV12-4	TRBJ2-7	-	-	CASSASAAYEQYF	TGTGCCAGCAGTGCCTCAGCCGCCTACGAGCAGTACTTC
TRBV4-1	TRBJ2-2	-	TRBD2	CASSQRLATNTGELFF	TGTGCCAGCAGCCAGCGACTAGCGACGAACACCGGGGAGCTGTTTTTT
TRBV29-1	TRBJ2-5	-	-	CSAGTETQYF	TGCAGCGCGGGGACAGAGACCCAGTACTTC
TRBV7-3	TRBJ1-5	-	TRBD1	CASSSYQGVAANQPQHF	TGTGCCAGCAGCTCATACCAGGGGGTCGCGGCCAATCAGCCCCAGCATTTT
TRBV12-3/TRBV12-4	TRBJ1-6	many	-	CASSRTEDNSPLHF	TGTGCCAGCAGTCGGACAGAGGATAATTCACCCCTCCACTTT
TRBV29-1	TRBJ2-2	-	-	CSALEGGYTGELFF	TGCAGCGCTTTGGAGGGTGGGTACACCGGGGAGCTGTTTTTT
TRBV29-1	TRBJ2-5	-	-	CSGGDSSNQPQYF	TGCAGCGGGGGGGACAGCAGCAATCAGCCCCAGTACTTC
TRBV19	TRBJ1-5	-	-	CASSIGRVGQPQHF	TGTGCCAGTAGTATAGGCAGGGTTGGTCAGCCCCAGCATTTT
TRBV4-3	TRBJ1-1	few	-	CASSQVGLENTEAFF	TGCGCCAGCAGCCAAGTTGGGTTGGAGAACACTGAAGCTTTCTTT
TRBV7-9	TRBJ2-7	many	-	CASSLIHSYEQYF	TGTGCCAGCAGCCTTATCCACAGCTACGAGCAGTACTTC
TRBV2	TRBJ1-1	-	TRBD1	CASGKQGAPTEAFF	TGTGCCAGCGGTAAACAGGGGGCGCCCACTGAAGCTTTCTTT
TRBV7-2	TRBJ2-7	-	TRBD2	CASSHGGVGDYEQYF	TGTGCCAGCAGCCATGGGGGGGTTGGGGACTACGAGCAGTACTTC
TRBV10-3	TRBJ1-6	many	-	CAISELGRNSPLHF	TGTGCCATCAGTGAGTTGGGCAGAAATTCACCCCTCCACTTT
TRBV3-1	TRBJ2-7	-	TRBD2	CASSQGAGGRNEQYF	TGTGCCAGCAGCCAAGGGGCGGGAGGGCGTAACGAGCAGTACTTC
TRBV5-1	TRBJ1-2	few	-	CASSSRGQVYGYTF	TGCGCCAGCAGCTCCCGAGGCCAGGTCTATGGCTACACCTTC
TRBV7-9	TRBJ2-5	few	-	CASSPEGRGRGSQYF	TGTGCCAGCAGCCCAGAGGGCAGGGGAAGGGGGTCCCAGTACTTC
TRBV7-8	TRBJ2-5	many	TRBD2	CASSSLGGEETQYF	TGTGCCAGCAGCTCCCTGGGGGGGGAGGAGACCCAGTACTTC
TRBV20-1	TRBJ1-5	-	-	CSASRGVHGGGYQPQHF	TGCAGTGCTAGTAGGGGCGTACATGGGGGAGGTTATCAGCCCCAGCATTTT
TRBV7-2	TRBJ2-7	-	-	CASSVMAQGSSYEQYF	TGTGCCAGCAGCGTCATGGCCCAGGGGTCTTCCTACGAGCAGTACTTC
TRBV20-1	TRBJ2-7	-	TRBD2	CSANGRVHEQYF	TGCAGTGCTAACGGGAGGGTCCACGAGCAGTACTTC
TRBV7-2	TRBJ1-6	-	TRBD1	CASSLQESTGLHF	TGTGCCAGCAGCTTACAAGAGTCGACAGGGCTCCACTTT
TRBV7-9	TRBJ1-5	-	TRBD1	CASTHPWGQVGQPQHF	TGTGCCAGCACCCATCCTTGGGGACAGGTCGGTCAGCCCCAGCATTTT
TRBV19	TRBJ1-1	-	-	CASSIVGREDTEAFF	TGTGCCAGTAGTATAGTGGGCAGAGAGGACACTGAAGCTTTCTTT
TRBV2	TRBJ1-2	few	-	CASSDSSNYGYTF	TGTGCCAGCAGTGACAGCTCTAACTATGGCTACACCTTC
TRBV20-1	TRBJ2-2	few	TRBD2	CSAKPGLAGWAGELFF	TGCAGTGCTAAGCCGGGACTAGCGGGGTGGGCCGGGGAGCTGTTTTTT
TRBV7-9	TRBJ2-7	-	-	CASSLQRTTSYEQYF	TGTGCCAGCAGCCTACAGCGGACTACCTCCTACGAGCAGTACTTC
TRBV20-1	TRBJ1-5	-	TRBD1	CSASSYRQGGYQPQHF	TGCAGTGCTAGCAGCTACAGACAGGGTGGCTATCAGCCCCAGCATTTT
TRBV7-2	TRBJ2-2	few	TRBD2	CASSQLAGGRWTGELFF	TGTGCCAGCAGCCAACTAGCGGGAGGGCGTTGGACCGGGGAGCTGTTTTTT
TRBV6-5	TRBJ1-2	many	-	CASRDEAGRTYGYTF	TGTGCCAGCAGGGACGAGGCGGGACGCACCTATGGCTACACCTTC
TRBV24-1	TRBJ2-2	-	-	CATSDLSTPNTGELFF	TGTGCCACCAGTGATCTTTCGACCCCGAACACCGGGGAGCTGTTTTTT
TRBV19	TRBJ1-4	-	-	CASSIDPGEKLFF	TGTGCCAGTAGTATAGATCCGGGGGAAAAACTGTTTTTT
TRBV7-3	TRBJ1-6	many	-	CASSSTGDVLSPLHF	TGTGCCAGCAGCTCGACAGGAGACGTACTTTCACCCCTCCACTTT
TRBV19	TRBJ2-7	many	TRBD2	CASSTSWTSGYYF	TGTGCCAGTAGTACCTCCTGGACTAGCGGGTACTACTTC
TRBV6-1	TRBJ1-4	-	-	CASTQANEKLFF	TGTGCCAGCACCCAAGCGAATGAAAAACTGTTTTTT
TRBV2	TRBJ1-2	-	TRBD1	CAKPDRGYGYTF	TGTGCCAAACCCGACAGGGGTTATGGCTACACCTTC
TRBV7-3	TRBJ2-7	-	-	CASSLWGGGEHF	TGTGCCAGCAGCTTATGGGGCGGCGGGGAGCACTTC
TRBV7-6	TRBJ1-3	-	-	CASSSGGLSGNTIYF	TGTGCCAGCAGCTCCGGCGGACTCTCTGGAAACACCATATATTTT
TRBV20-1	TRBJ2-7	few	TRBD1	CSARGVRGQAYEQYF	TGCAGTGCTAGAGGGGTGAGGGGACAGGCCTACGAGCAGTACTTC
TRBV15	TRBJ2-2	-	-	CATSRTGPSSAGELFF	TGTGCCACCAGCAGAACAGGCCCGAGCAGTGCCGGGGAGCTGTTTTTT
TRBV7-3	TRBJ1-3	-	-	CASSSGTHGNTIYF	TGTGCCAGCAGCTCCGGGACACATGGAAACACCATATATTTT